Below are 14 T cell receptor beta chains sequenced from a single sample in a study of CD4 T cells in relation to SARS-CoV-2 and coronaviruses. The unexposed donors gave CD4+ T cells in about 2011-2019, prior to COVID-19. CD4+ T cells were isolated from the cells after 10 days of culture. Method: immunoSEQ multiplex PCR; TCRdb's copy keeps in-frame clones and lacks some. The sample includes 20,000 or so clones, around 68% seen only once; the top ten take under 20%. No cognate antigen is known for these TCRs. Material: CD4+ T cells from PBMCs, cultured in vitro. Every receptor here comes from a human donor in good health.

This clone was detected a few times. J is TRBJ1-2 and V is TRBV4-2; TRBD1 might be the D (5 bases). Trimming pared 0 bases from V and 7 bases from J, leaving 9 bases between. This CDR3 region has 13 residues. The germline V gene encodes CDR1 LGHNA and CDR2 YNFKEQ. The CDR3 region has the DNA TGTGCCAGCAGCCAAGATTGGAGGGGTGGCTACACCTTC. Its translation is CASSQDWRGGYTF.

This sequence joins TRBV4-3 and TRBJ1-4; a possible D gene is TRBD1 (5 bases). Trimming took 0 bases from V and 5 from J, leaving 13 bases between them. This CDR3 spans 16 amino acids. The V gene's germline CDR1 is LGHNA and CDR2 YSLEER. The CDR3 region has the DNA TGCGCCAGCAGCCAAGAAAGGGGCAGGGCAAATGAAAAACTGTTTTTT. Amino acid sequence: CASSQERGRANEKLFF.

CDR3 sequence: CASTKGFDTIYF. The CDR3 nucleotides read TGTGCCAGCACCAAGGGGTTTGACACCATATATTTT. This sequence joins TRBV2 and TRBJ1-3; D may be TRBD1 (5 bases). This CDR3 region has 12 residues. Trimming removed 7 bases from V and 8 bases from J, with 12 bases in between. Per the germline V gene, CDR1 is SNHLY and CDR2 is FYNNEI.

This clone showed up just once. The rearrangement links TRBV19 to TRBJ2-1; TRBD2 matches 8 bases. The CDR3 extends over 17 amino acids. V was clipped by 5 bases and J by 5 bases; unmatched bases: 14. CDR1 and CDR2 (germline): LNHDA, SQIVND (reference sequence). This CDR3 reads CASSPTPLSGTHNEQFF. DNA for the CDR3: TGTGCCAGTAGTCCTACACCCCTTAGCGGGACTCACAATGAGCAGTTCTTC.

V is TRBV14 and J is TRBJ2-5; D tentatively reads TRBD1 or TRBD2 (5 bases each). CDR3 size: 16 residues. Germline V gives CDR1 SGHDN, CDR2 FVKESK. V gave up 2 bases and J gave up 4 bases, with 17 bases separating them. The CDR3 reads CASSQPRGRARETQYF. The CDR3 coding sequence is TGTGCCAGCAGCCAACCTCGGGGCAGGGCAAGAGAGACCCAGTACTTC. The variable domain in full, completed from reference TRBV14 and TRBJ2-5, reads EAGVTQFPSHSVIEKGQTVTLRCDPISGHDNLYWYRRVMGKEIKFLLHFVKESKQDESGMPNNRFLAERTGGTYSTLKVQPAELEDSGVYFCASSQPRGRARETQYFGPGTRLLVL.

The rearrangement joins TRBV24-1 to TRBJ1-5; D gene unclear. V dropped 4 bases and J dropped 6 bases, with 6 bases sitting between them. Germline V lookup: CDR1 KGHDR, CDR2 SFDVKD. The CDR3 runs 12 residues. CDR3 in DNA: TGTGCCACCAGTGACCCCGGTCAGCCCCAGCATTTT. It is translated as CATSDPGQPQHF.

The V gene is TRBV6-6, the J gene TRBJ2-6; the D is unclear. Germline V CDR1 and CDR2: MNHNY, SVGAGI (reference sequence). The V and J ends lost 5 bases and 0 bases respectively, with 5 bases between them. The CDR3 extends over 14 amino acids. The CDR3 nucleotides are TGTGCCAGCAGTAGGCGCTCTGGGGCCAACGTCCTGACTTTC. It specifies CASSRRSGANVLTF.

The rearrangement uses TRBV6-5 and TRBJ1-2; the match to TRBD1 covers 9 bases. V shed 0 bases, J shed 6 bases, and the junction held 8 bases outside the gene matches. Germline CDR1 and CDR2: MNHEY and SVGAGI. This CDR3 comprises 16 residues. In DNA form, the CDR3 reads TGTGCCAGCAGTTACTCGACTCCGGGGACAGGGAATGGCTACACCTTC. It translates to CASSYSTPGTGNGYTF.

The genes are TRBV5-1 and TRBJ2-7; the match to TRBD2 covers 16 bases. V was pared by 0 bases and J by 2 bases, with 2 bases of the junction left unmatched. The CDR3 covers 17 residues. Germline V gene data show CDR1 as SGHRS and CDR2 as YFSETQ. The CDR3 spells CASSLAGTSGGAYEQYF. CDR3 nucleotides: TGCGCCAGCAGCTTGGCCGGGACTAGCGGGGGGGCCTACGAGCAGTACTTC.

The rearrangement links TRBV5-4 to TRBJ2-1; D remains ambiguous. Germline V gene lookup returns CDR1 SGHNT and CDR2 YYREEE (reference sequence). The CDR3 covers 15 residues. Trimming cost V 7 bases and J 0 bases, with 14 bases left between them. Here the CDR3 DNA reads TGTGCCAGCGGTTTTGTGTCCTTCTCCTACAATGAGCAGTTCTTC. This encodes CASGFVSFSYNEQFF.

The V call is TRBV29-1, the J call TRBJ2-5; the match to TRBD1 covers 11 bases. The CDR3 length is 13 residues. Looked up from germline, CDR1 is SQVTM and CDR2 is ANQGSEA. The V segment lost 7 bases and the J segment 4 bases; nucleotides outside the gene matches: 5. The CDR3 here is CSATGQGGETQYF. CDR3 in DNA: TGCAGCGCCACGGGACAGGGGGGAGAGACCCAGTACTTC.

V is TRBV11-3 and J is TRBJ2-2; D may correspond to TRBD1 or TRBD2 (7 bases each). The germline V gene encodes CDR1 SGHNT and CDR2 YENEEA. V lost 5 bases to trimming and J lost 4 bases, with 17 bases between them. The CDR3 totals 16 residues. The CDR3 region has the DNA TGTGCCAGCAGCCCAGGGGGAGGGCGCGCCACCGGGGAGCTGTTTTTT. Encoded protein: CASSPGGGRATGELFF.

The V call is TRBV30, the J call TRBJ1-6; D is unclear. Trimming removed 1 base at V and 9 bases at J, with 10 bases between. Germline assignment: CDR1 GTSNPN and CDR2 SVGIG (reference sequence). CDR3 length: 13 residues. The DNA for the CDR3 is TGTGCCTGGAGTGAAGCCCTTAGTTCACCCCTCCACTTT. Its translation is CAWSEALSSPLHF.

This clone was picked up a small number of times. V is TRBV18 and J is TRBJ2-2; TRBD2 agrees at 14 bases. The ends lost 2 bases at V and 2 bases at J; junction bases unmatched: 1. Germline V gene lookup returns CDR1 KGHSH and CDR2 LQKENI. The CDR3 length is 17 residues. CDR3 amino acids: CASSPGTSGGNTGELFF. The DNA for the CDR3 is TGTGCCAGCTCACCAGGGACTAGCGGGGGAAACACCGGGGAGCTGTTTTTT.